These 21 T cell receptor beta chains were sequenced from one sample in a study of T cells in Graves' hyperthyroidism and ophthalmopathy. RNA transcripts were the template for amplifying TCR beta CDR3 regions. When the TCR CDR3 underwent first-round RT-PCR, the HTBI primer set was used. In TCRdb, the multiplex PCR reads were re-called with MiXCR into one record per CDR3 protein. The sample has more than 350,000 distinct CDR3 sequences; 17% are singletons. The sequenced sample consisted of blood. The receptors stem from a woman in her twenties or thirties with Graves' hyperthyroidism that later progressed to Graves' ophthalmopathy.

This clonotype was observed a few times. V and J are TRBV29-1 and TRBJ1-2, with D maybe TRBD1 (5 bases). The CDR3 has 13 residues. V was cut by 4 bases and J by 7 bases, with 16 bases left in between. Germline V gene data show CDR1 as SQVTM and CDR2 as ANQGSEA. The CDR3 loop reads CSVVQDGARGYTF. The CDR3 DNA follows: TGCAGCGTTGTTCAGGACGGGGCGCGTGGCTACACCTTC.

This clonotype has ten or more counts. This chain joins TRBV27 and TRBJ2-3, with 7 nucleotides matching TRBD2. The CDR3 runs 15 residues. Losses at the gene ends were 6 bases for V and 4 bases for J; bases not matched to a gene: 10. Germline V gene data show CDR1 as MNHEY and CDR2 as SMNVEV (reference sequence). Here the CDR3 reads CASSPIGGLADTQYF. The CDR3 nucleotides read TGTGCCAGCAGCCCTATAGGAGGACTAGCAGATACGCAGTATTTT.

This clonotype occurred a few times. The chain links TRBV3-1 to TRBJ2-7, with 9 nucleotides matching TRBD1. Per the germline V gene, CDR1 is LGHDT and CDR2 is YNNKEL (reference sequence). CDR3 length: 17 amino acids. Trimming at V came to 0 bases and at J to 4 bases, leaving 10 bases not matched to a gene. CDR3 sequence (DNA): TGTGCCAGCAGCCAAGATCTACCAGGGACAGGGAAATACGAGCAGTACTTC. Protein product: CASSQDLPGTGKYEQYF.

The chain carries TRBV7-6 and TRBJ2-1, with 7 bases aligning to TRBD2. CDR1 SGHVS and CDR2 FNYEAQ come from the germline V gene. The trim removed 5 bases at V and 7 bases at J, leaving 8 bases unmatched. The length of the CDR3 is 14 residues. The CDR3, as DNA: TGTGCCAGCAGCACTAGACTAGCATCGAATGAGCAGTTCTTC. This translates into CASSTRLASNEQFF.

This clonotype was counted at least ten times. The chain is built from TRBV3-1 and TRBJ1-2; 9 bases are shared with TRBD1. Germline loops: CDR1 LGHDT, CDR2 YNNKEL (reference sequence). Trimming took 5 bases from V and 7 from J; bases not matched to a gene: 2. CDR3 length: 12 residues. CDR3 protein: CASSGDRVGYTF. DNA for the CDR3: TGTGCCAGCAGCGGGGACAGGGTTGGCTACACCTTC.

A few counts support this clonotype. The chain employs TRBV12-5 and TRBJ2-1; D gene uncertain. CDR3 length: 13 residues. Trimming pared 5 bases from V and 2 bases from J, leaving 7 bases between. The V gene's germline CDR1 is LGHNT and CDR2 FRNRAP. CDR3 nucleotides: TGTGCTAGTGGTACCGGGCCCTACAATGAGCAGTTCTTC. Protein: CASGTGPYNEQFF.

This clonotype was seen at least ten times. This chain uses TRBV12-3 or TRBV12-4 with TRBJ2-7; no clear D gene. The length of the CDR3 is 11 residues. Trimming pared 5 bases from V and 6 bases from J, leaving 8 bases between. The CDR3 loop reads CASSPHSEQYF. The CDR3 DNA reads TGTGCCAGCAGTCCCCATTCCGAGCAGTACTTC.

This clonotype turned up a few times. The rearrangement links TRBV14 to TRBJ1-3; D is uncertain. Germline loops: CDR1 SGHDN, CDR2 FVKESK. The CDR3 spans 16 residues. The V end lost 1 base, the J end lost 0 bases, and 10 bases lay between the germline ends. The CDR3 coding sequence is TGTGCCAGCAGCCAAGTTGCACACTACTCTGGAAACACCATATATTTT. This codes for CASSQVAHYSGNTIYF. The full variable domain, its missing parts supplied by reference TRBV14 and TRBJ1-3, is EAGVTQFPSHSVIEKGQTVTLRCDPISGHDNLYWYRRVMGKEIKFLLHFVKESKQDESGMPNNRFLAERTGGTYSTLKVQPAELEDSGVYFCASSQVAHYSGNTIYFGEGSWLTVV.

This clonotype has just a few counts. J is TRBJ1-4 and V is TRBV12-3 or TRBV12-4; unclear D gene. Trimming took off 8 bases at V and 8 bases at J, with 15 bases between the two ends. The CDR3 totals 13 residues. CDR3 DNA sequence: TGTGCCAGCGAAAAGGATGTGGGAGAAAAACTGTTTTTT. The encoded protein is CASEKDVGEKLFF.

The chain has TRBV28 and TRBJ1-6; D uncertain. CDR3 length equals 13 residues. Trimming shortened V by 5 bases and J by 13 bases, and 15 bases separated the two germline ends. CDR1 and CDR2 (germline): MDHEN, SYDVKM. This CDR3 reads CASSLPPPLPLHF. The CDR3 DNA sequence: TGTGCCAGCAGTCTGCCCCCGCCTTTGCCCCTCCACTTT.

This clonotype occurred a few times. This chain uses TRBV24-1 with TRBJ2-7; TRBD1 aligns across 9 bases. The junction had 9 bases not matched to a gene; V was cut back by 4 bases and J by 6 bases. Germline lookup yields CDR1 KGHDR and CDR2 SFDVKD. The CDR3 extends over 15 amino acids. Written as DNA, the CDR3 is TGTGCCACCAGTGAGACCGGGACAGGGTTGTCCGAGCAGTACTTC. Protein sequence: CATSETGTGLSEQYF.

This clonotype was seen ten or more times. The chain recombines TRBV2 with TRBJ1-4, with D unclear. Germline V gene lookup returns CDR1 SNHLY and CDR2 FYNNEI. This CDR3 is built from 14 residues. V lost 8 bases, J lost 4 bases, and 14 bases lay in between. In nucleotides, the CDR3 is TGTGCCAGCGAGCTTGGAACCCTTAATGAAAAACTGTTTTTT. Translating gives CASELGTLNEKLFF. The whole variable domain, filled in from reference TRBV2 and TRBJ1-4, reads EPEVTQTPSHQVTQMGQEVILRCVPISNHLYFYWYRQILGQKVEFLVSFYNNEISEKSEIFDDQFSVERPDGSNFTLKIRSTKLEDSAMYFCASELGTLNEKLFFGSGTQLSVL.

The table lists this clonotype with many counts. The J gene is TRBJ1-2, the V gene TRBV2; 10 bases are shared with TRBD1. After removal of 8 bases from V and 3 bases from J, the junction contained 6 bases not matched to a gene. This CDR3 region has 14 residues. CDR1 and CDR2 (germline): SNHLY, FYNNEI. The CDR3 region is CASPGQGVDYGYTF. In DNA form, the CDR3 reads TGTGCCAGCCCTGGACAGGGGGTCGACTATGGCTACACCTTC. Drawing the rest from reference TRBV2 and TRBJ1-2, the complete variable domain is EPEVTQTPSHQVTQMGQEVILRCVPISNHLYFYWYRQILGQKVEFLVSFYNNEISEKSEIFDDQFSVERPDGSNFTLKIRSTKLEDSAMYFCASPGQGVDYGYTFGSGTRLTVV.

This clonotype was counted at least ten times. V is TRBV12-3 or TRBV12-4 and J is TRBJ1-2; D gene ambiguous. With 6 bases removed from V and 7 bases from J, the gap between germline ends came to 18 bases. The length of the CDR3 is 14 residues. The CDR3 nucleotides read TGTGCCAGCAGCACCCGGGCTGGGATTGGTGGCTACACCTTC. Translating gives CASSTRAGIGGYTF.

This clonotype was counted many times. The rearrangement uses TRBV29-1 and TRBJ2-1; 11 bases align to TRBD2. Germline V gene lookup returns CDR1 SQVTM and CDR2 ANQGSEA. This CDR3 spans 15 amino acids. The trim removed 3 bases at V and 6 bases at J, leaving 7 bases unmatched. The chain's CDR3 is CSVDSPGLAVNEQFF. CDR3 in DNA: TGCAGCGTTGATAGTCCGGGACTAGCGGTCAATGAGCAGTTCTTC.

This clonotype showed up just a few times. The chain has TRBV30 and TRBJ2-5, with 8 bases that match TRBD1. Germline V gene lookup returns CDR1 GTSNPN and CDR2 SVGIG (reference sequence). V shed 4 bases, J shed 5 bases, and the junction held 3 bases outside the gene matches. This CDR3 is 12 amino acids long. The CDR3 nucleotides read TGTGCCTGGACAAGGACAGGGGAGACCCAGTACTTC. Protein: CAWTRTGETQYF.

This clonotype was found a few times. CDR3 DNA sequence: TGTGCCAGCAGCTCCGGACCACCGCCGTCCTACGAGCAGTACTTC. Residues: CASSSGPPPSYEQYF. The chain employs TRBV12-3 or TRBV12-4 and TRBJ2-7, with unresolved D. CDR3 length: 15 residues. V lost 6 bases and J 1 base, leaving 16 bases between the germline ends.

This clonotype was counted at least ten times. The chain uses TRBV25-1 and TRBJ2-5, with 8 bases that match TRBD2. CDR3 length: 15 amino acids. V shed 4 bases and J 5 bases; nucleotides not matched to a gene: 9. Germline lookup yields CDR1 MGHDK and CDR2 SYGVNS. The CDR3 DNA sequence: TGTGCCAGCAGTGCCGCAAGCGGGAGCGGTGAGACCCAGTACTTC. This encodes CASSAASGSGETQYF.

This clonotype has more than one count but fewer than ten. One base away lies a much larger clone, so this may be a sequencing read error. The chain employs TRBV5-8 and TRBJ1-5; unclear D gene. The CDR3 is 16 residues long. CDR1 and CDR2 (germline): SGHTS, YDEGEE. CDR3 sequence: CASSYRVGQSNHPQHF. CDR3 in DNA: TGTGCCAGCAGCTACCGGGTGGGTCAAAGCAATCACCCCCAGCATTTT.

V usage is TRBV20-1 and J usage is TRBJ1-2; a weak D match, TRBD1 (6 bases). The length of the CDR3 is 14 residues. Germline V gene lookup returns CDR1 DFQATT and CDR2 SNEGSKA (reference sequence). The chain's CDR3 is CSVENREVGYGYTF. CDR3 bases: TGCAGCGTTGAAAACAGGGAGGTAGGGTATGGCTACACCTTC.

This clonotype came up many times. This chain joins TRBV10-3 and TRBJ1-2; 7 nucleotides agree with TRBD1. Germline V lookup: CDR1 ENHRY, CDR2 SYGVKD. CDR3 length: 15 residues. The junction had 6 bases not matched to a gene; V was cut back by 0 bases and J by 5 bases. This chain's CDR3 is CAISESWDSVYGYTF. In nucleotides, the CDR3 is TGTGCCATCAGTGAGTCGTGGGACAGTGTTTATGGCTACACCTTC.